The next 31 T cell receptor beta chains were all read from a single sample in a study of identical twins. Via MiXCR, TCRdb re-called the 5' RACE reads, giving one row per CDR3 protein. The sample contains 690,000 or so distinct CDR3 sequences, over 8.5% of which appear only once. These data also formed part of another study, on yellow fever vaccine responses in identical twins.

The material sequenced was PBMCs. The receptors come from a woman younger than 30 in good health.

A remark on this clonotype: Being one base from a much bigger clone, this may be a read error. This chain connects TRBV27 to TRBJ2-1; 8 bases are a match to TRBD2. The CDR3 spans 15 residues. Germline CDR1 and CDR2: MNHEY and SMNVEV (reference sequence). In nucleotides, the CDR3 is TGTGCCAGCAGATTAGAGCGGGAGCCGGGGAATGAGCAGTCCTTC. It encodes CASRLEREPGNEQSF.

The rearrangement joins TRBV29-1 to TRBJ1-5, with D perhaps TRBD1 (5 bases). There are 13 residues in the CDR3. Germline V gives CDR1 SQVTM, CDR2 ANQGSEA. Between the trimmed V and J ends, which lost 1 base and 8 bases, there was a span of 12 bases. The CDR3 bases are TGCAGCGTTGAAGGGGCCTCGGGGGAGCCCCAGCATTTT. Encoded protein: CSVEGASGEPQHF.

This clonotype was counted only a few times. The rearrangement uses TRBV4-3 and TRBJ1-2; 8 positions agree with TRBD1. V lost 4 bases to trimming and J lost 2 bases; unmatched junction nucleotides: 3. From germline, CDR1 is LGHNA and CDR2 YSLEER. The CDR3 has 14 residues. CDR3 nucleotides: TGCGCCAGCAGCCGGGGACAGGAGAACTATGGCTACACCTTC. Amino acids: CASSRGQENYGYTF.

This clonotype was counted many times. The J gene is TRBJ2-1, the V gene TRBV29-1; 12 bases are a match to TRBD2. V lost 6 bases to trimming and J lost 4 bases; unmatched junction nucleotides: 4. This CDR3 comprises 14 residues. Germline CDR1 is SQVTM and CDR2 is ANQGSEA. The CDR3 nucleotides read TGCAGCGTCGAGGGACTAGCGGGTTACAATGAGCAGTTCTTC. This sequence encodes CSVEGLAGYNEQFF.

This clonotype was observed at least ten times. The V call is TRBV10-3, the J call TRBJ2-1; 10 nucleotides align to TRBD2. Trimming cost V 4 bases and J 9 bases; bases outside gene matches: 9. This CDR3 contains 15 residues. CDR1 and CDR2 (germline): ENHRY, SYGVKD. CDR3 sequence reads: CAISVLSSGSGEQFF. CDR3 sequence (DNA): TGTGCCATCAGTGTCTTGTCTAGCGGGAGTGGTGAGCAGTTCTTC.

This clonotype was found a few times. This sequence joins TRBV7-9 and TRBJ2-3; perhaps D is TRBD1 or TRBD2 (6 bases each). Germline V lookup: CDR1 SEHNR, CDR2 FQNEAQ (reference sequence). CDR3 size: 15 residues. Trimming shortened V by 2 bases and J by 4 bases, and 13 bases separated the two germline ends. In nucleotides, the CDR3 is TGTGCCAGCAGCTTAATGGAGGGGGGACCAGATACGCAGTATTTT. Translated: CASSLMEGGPDTQYF. The full variable domain, its missing parts supplied by reference TRBV7-9 and TRBJ2-3, is DTGVSQNPRHKITKRGQNVTFRCDPISEHNRLYWYRQTLGQGPEFLTYFQNEAQLEKSRLLSDRFSAERPKGSFSTLEIQRTEQGDSAMYLCASSLMEGGPDTQYFGPGTRLTVL.

The V call is TRBV4-3, the J call TRBJ2-1, with D tentatively TRBD2 (6 bases). Trimming removed 2 bases at V and 8 bases at J, with 16 bases between. The CDR3 has 15 amino acids. The germline CDR1 and CDR2 sequences are LGHNA and YSLEER. CDR3 residues: CASSQNTGTFDEQFF. CDR3 nucleotides: TGCGCCAGCAGCCAAAATACCGGGACTTTTGATGAGCAGTTCTTC.

This clonotype showed up just a few times. V gene TRBV6-2 or TRBV6-3 combines with J gene TRBJ2-5; D is unresolved. Per the germline V gene, CDR1 is MNHEY and CDR2 is SVGEGT. The CDR3 contains 11 residues. V was shortened by 5 bases and J by 7 bases, with 8 bases between the two germline ends. The CDR3 sequence is CASSPWGTQYF. The CDR3 DNA sequence: TGTGCCAGCAGTCCCTGGGGGACCCAGTACTTC.

In its sample, this clonotype was seen a few times. CDR3 nucleotide sequence: TGCAGCGTTGAATCCCCGGGACAGGATTTTTACGAGCAGTACTTC. Translated, it gives CSVESPGQDFYEQYF. The chain joins TRBV29-1 to TRBJ2-7; 8 nucleotides match TRBD1. The CDR3 totals 15 residues. The germline gives CDR1 SQVTM, CDR2 ANQGSEA. V dropped 2 bases and J dropped 4; count of bases not matched to a gene: 10.

V usage is TRBV30 and J usage is TRBJ1-2, with TRBD1 matching 8 bases. This CDR3 is 13 amino acids long. Unmatched junction bases numbered 6, after V lost 2 bases and J lost 7 bases. Looked up from germline, CDR1 is GTSNPN and CDR2 is SVGIG (reference sequence). The CDR3 DNA reads as TGTGCCTGGAGTCACCAGGGGGCGTTTGGCTACACCTTC. This encodes CAWSHQGAFGYTF.

In this sample, this clonotype turned up a few times. The V and J genes are TRBV18 and TRBJ1-6, with 7 bases lining up with TRBD1. V shed 10 bases, J shed 10 bases, and the junction held 7 bases outside the gene matches. This CDR3 spans 12 amino acids. Germline V CDR1 and CDR2: KGHSH, LQKENI. The CDR3 region is CATTTGRSPLHF. The CDR3 DNA follows: TGTGCCACCACGACAGGGCGGTCACCCCTCCACTTT.

The gene calls are TRBV18 and TRBJ2-3; TRBD2 aligns across 7 bases. Per the germline V gene, CDR1 is KGHSH and CDR2 is LQKENI. V shed 2 bases, J shed 4 bases, and the junction held 9 bases outside the gene matches. The CDR3 contains 16 residues. CDR3 amino acids: CASSPLVGGIADTQYF. The CDR3 DNA reads TGTGCCAGCTCACCATTGGTCGGGGGGATCGCAGATACGCAGTATTTT.

In this sample, this clonotype turned up many times. The V and J genes are TRBV29-1 and TRBJ2-6, with D unresolved. Trimming shortened V by 4 bases and J by 0 bases, and 16 bases separated the two germline ends. The germline V gene encodes CDR1 SQVTM and CDR2 ANQGSEA. The CDR3 loop spans 17 amino acids. The CDR3 DNA reads TGCAGCGTTGTATCCATAACCAGAGCCTCTGGGGCCAACGTCCTGACTTTC. Amino acid sequence: CSVVSITRASGANVLTF.

This clonotype was seen more than once but under ten times. This rearrangement joins TRBV29-1 to TRBJ1-1; a weak D match, TRBD1 (6 bases). The CDR3 runs to 10 residues. The germline V and J ends were trimmed by 5 bases and 8 bases, with 9 bases remaining between them. The germline CDR1 and CDR2 sequences are SQVTM and ANQGSEA. As DNA, the CDR3 is TGCAGCGTTCTAGACAGGGAAGCTTTCTTT. Its translation is CSVLDREAFF. The full variable domain, in which reference TRBV29-1 and TRBJ1-1 provide the parts outside the CDR3, is SAVISQKPSRDICQRGTSLTIQCQVDSQVTMMFWYRQQPGQSLTLIATANQGSEATYESGFVIDKFPISRPNLTFSTLTVSNMSPEDSSIYLCSVLDREAFFGQGTRLTVV.

This clonotype was detected only a few times. The chain couples TRBV7-9 to TRBJ1-1; D possibly corresponds to TRBD1 (5 bases). Trimming removed 3 bases from V and 3 bases from J, with 17 bases in between. Germline assignment: CDR1 SEHNR and CDR2 FQNEAQ (reference sequence). The CDR3 extends over 16 amino acids. The CDR3 sequence is CASSLTQGGSYTEAFF. CDR3 in DNA: TGTGCCAGCAGCTTGACCCAGGGAGGCTCGTACACTGAAGCTTTCTTT.

This clonotype has just a few counts. The rearrangement joins TRBV3-1 to TRBJ2-5; 8 bases align to TRBD1. The junction had 5 bases not matched to a gene; V was cut back by 6 bases and J by 2 bases. Germline V gene lookup returns CDR1 LGHDT and CDR2 YNNKEL (reference sequence). The CDR3 runs to 14 residues. The CDR3 DNA sequence: TGTGCCAGCAGTCGACAGGGGTCACAAGAGACCCAGTACTTC. This gives the protein CASSRQGSQETQYF.

The gene calls are TRBV7-9 and TRBJ1-2, with TRBD1 as a possible D gene (6 bases). This CDR3 region has 13 residues. Trimming stripped 5 bases from V and 8 bases from J, with 15 bases between. Germline loops: CDR1 SEHNR, CDR2 FQNEAQ (reference sequence). Here the CDR3 reads CASSQLGQRGYTF. Here the CDR3 DNA reads TGTGCCAGCAGCCAACTGGGACAACGCGGCTACACCTTC. The full variable domain, with the rest looked up from reference TRBV7-9 and TRBJ1-2, is DTGVSQNPRHKITKRGQNVTFRCDPISEHNRLYWYRQTLGQGPEFLTYFQNEAQLEKSRLLSDRFSAERPKGSFSTLEIQRTEQGDSAMYLCASSQLGQRGYTFGSGTRLTVV.

This clonotype was picked up a small number of times. The chain carries TRBV7-8 and TRBJ2-1; TRBD2 agrees at 8 bases. Germline-derived CDR1 and CDR2 are SGHVS and FQNEAQ. The ends lost 1 base at V and 9 bases at J; junction bases unmatched: 11. There are 16 residues in the CDR3. The DNA for the CDR3 is TGTGCCAGCAGCTTAGATATCGGGAGGGCTAGGGGTGAGCAGTTCTTC. Translation: CASSLDIGRARGEQFF. The entire variable domain, with the rest obtained from reference TRBV7-8 and TRBJ2-1, is as follows: GAGVSQSPRYKVAKRGQDVALRCDPISGHVSLFWYQQALGQGPEFLTYFQNEAQLDKSGLPSDRFFAERPEGSVSTLKIQRTQQEDSAVYLCASSLDIGRARGEQFFGPGTRLTVL.

This chain connects TRBV29-1 to TRBJ2-5; D is possibly TRBD2 (6 bases). This CDR3 region has 13 residues. Trimming stripped 1 base from V and 4 bases from J, with 10 bases between. Germline V lookup: CDR1 SQVTM, CDR2 ANQGSEA. CDR3 coding DNA: TGCAGCGTTGAAGGCCTAGCGCGAGAGACCCAGTACTTC. It yields the protein CSVEGLARETQYF.

This rearrangement joins TRBV6-5 to TRBJ1-1; D unresolved. CDR1 is MNHEY and CDR2 is SVGAGI in the germline V gene. The CDR3 length is 13 residues. V was cut by 2 bases and J by 1 base, with 5 bases left in between. The CDR3, as DNA: TGTGCCAGCAGTTACAACAGGAACACTGAAGCTTTCTTT. Translating gives CASSYNRNTEAFF.

This clonotype was seen a handful of times. CDR3 amino acids: CASSIAAGAEQFF. The CDR3 nucleotides read TGTGCCAGCAGCATCGCGGCGGGCGCCGAGCAGTTCTTC. The chain combines TRBV11-2 with TRBJ2-1, with D maybe TRBD2 (5 bases). The CDR3 has 13 residues. Germline CDR1 is SGHAT and CDR2 is FQNNGV. Trimming stripped 5 bases from V and 10 bases from J, with 15 bases between.

This clonotype was recorded a few times. This sequence joins TRBV3-1 and TRBJ2-5, with D uncertain. V was cut by 5 bases and J by 2 bases, with 9 bases left in between. The germline V gene has CDR1 LGHDT and CDR2 YNNKEL (reference sequence). The CDR3 runs to 13 residues. Written as DNA, the CDR3 is TGTGCCAGCAGCTACCGGCATCAAGAGACCCAGTACTTC. This sequence encodes CASSYRHQETQYF.

This rearrangement joins TRBV24-1 to TRBJ2-7; TRBD2 aligns across 9 bases. V was pared by 0 bases and J by 7 bases, with 6 bases of the junction left unmatched. CDR3 size: 15 residues. Germline V gives CDR1 KGHDR, CDR2 SFDVKD. The CDR3 nucleotides read TGTGCCACCAGTGATTTGAGTAGCGGGAGTGAGGAGCAGTACTTC. Protein sequence: CATSDLSSGSEEQYF.

This clonotype was detected many times. At one boundary the junction diverges from the germline segment, which might be a read error. V gene TRBV24-1 combines with J gene TRBJ2-7; D ambiguous. Germline loops: CDR1 KGHDR, CDR2 SFDVKD. The CDR3 extends over 11 amino acids. DNA for the CDR3: TGTGCCACCGGTGACTCCTACGAGCAGTACTTC. Its protein is CATGDSYEQYF.

Many counts were recorded for this clonotype. This chain links TRBV4-1 with TRBJ2-1; TRBD2 agrees at 9 bases. The ends lost 1 base at V and 4 bases at J; junction bases unmatched: 8. From germline, CDR1 is MGHRA and CDR2 YSYEKL. The CDR3 is 17 amino acids. The CDR3 region is CASSQGVRLAAYNEQFF. CDR3 DNA sequence: TGCGCCAGCAGCCAAGGGGTGAGACTAGCGGCTTACAATGAGCAGTTCTTC.

J is TRBJ2-7 and V is TRBV10-3; TRBD2 aligns across 13 bases. The germline V gene encodes CDR1 ENHRY and CDR2 SYGVKD. Trimming at V came to 10 bases and at J to 0 bases, leaving 6 bases not matched to a gene. This CDR3 has 15 residues. Here the CDR3 DNA reads TGTGCCACCATCCGACTAGCGGGGGGCTCCTACGAGCAGTACTTC. Residues: CATIRLAGGSYEQYF.

The V call is TRBV28, the J call TRBJ2-7; TRBD1 matches 9 bases. Germline trimming cut 5 bases from V and 5 bases from J; bases unmatched to any gene: 10. Germline V gene sequence: CDR1 MDHEN, CDR2 SYDVKM. There are 15 residues in the CDR3. CDR3 in DNA: TGTGCCAGCAGTGCGACCGGGACAGGGTCCCACGAGCAGTACTTC. Its translation is CASSATGTGSHEQYF.

This clonotype was observed at least ten times. V and J are TRBV5-1 and TRBJ2-7; 8 nucleotides match TRBD1. The V gene's germline CDR1 is SGHRS and CDR2 YFSETQ. The CDR3 covers 14 residues. With 0 bases clipped from V and 5 bases from J, the junction kept 4 bases outside the gene matches. As DNA, the CDR3 is TGCGCCAGCAGCTTGGGACAGGGGCTGGACGAGCAGTACTTC. Translation gives CASSLGQGLDEQYF.

This sequence joins TRBV12-3 or TRBV12-4 and TRBJ2-3, with 8 positions matching TRBD2. The CDR3 covers 16 residues. J was trimmed by 3 bases and V by 3 bases; bases with no gene match: 8. CDR3 DNA: TGTGCCAGCAGTTTGTTAGCGGGGCCGGGAACAGATACGCAGTATTTT. The encoded protein is CASSLLAGPGTDTQYF.

The chain uses TRBV30 and TRBJ2-1; D gene ambiguous. Trimming took 1 base from V and 7 from J, leaving 5 bases between them. The CDR3 has 11 residues. CDR1 GTSNPN and CDR2 SVGIG come from the germline V gene (reference sequence). In DNA, the CDR3 is TGTGCCTGGAGTGCTCTTAATGAGCAGTTCTTC. Translating gives CAWSALNEQFF.

This clonotype occurred a few times. The chain uses TRBV2 and TRBJ2-1, with 7 nucleotides matching TRBD2. Germline V CDR1 and CDR2: SNHLY, FYNNEI. This CDR3 has 15 amino acids. V was clipped by 6 bases and J by 1 base; unmatched bases: 6. The CDR3 is CASRGGVGSYNEQFF. Written as DNA, the CDR3 is TGTGCCAGCAGGGGAGGGGTGGGGTCCTACAATGAGCAGTTCTTC.